These T cell receptor beta chains were read from a single sample in a study of T-cell reconstitution after alpha-beta-depleted transplantation in children. TCRdb itself ran the PCR reads through MiXCR, one entry per CDR3 protein. The data contain about 200,000 distinct CDR3 sequences, roughly 14% of them seen just once; the ten biggest clones take up 13%. Here the sequenced sample was PBMCs from the stem cell graft donor, taken from the stem cell graft. These TCRs come from a human donor who donated a stem cell graft to a child with acute lymphoblastic leukemia. CDR3s include the opening cysteine and the closing phenylalanine or tryptophan. Each record gives: D gene, clone size, V gene, J gene, CDR3 DNA, CDR3 protein. The D gene is left open where the match is weak. Not all rows give a size; the values are once, few, many and, for expanded clones, a class.

-,many,TRBV7-9,TRBJ2-1,TGTGCCAGCAGCCGGACAGAGCAGTTCTTC,CASSRTEQFF
TRBD2,many,TRBV10-3,TRBJ2-1,TGTGCCACGCTAGCGGGAGTCAAGAATGAGCAGTTCTTC,CATLAGVKNEQFF
TRBD2,many,TRBV29-1,TRBJ2-2,TGCAGCGTTTGGTACAGCGGGACGGGGACCGGGGAGCTGTTTTTT,CSVWYSGTGTGELFF
-,many,TRBV11-3,TRBJ2-4,TGTGCCAGCAGCTCAGGGGCGCTGGAGGGGAACATTCAGTACTTC,CASSSGALEGNIQYF
-,many,TRBV29-1,TRBJ1-1,TGCAGCGTTGCCGCAGGGACCTGGGGCGGGGGTGAAGCTTTCTTT,CSVAAGTWGGGEAFF
-,many,TRBV12-3/TRBV12-4,TRBJ1-2,TGTGCCAGCAGTTTAACGGGGCAAGGTGGCTACACCTTC,CASSLTGQGGYTF
-,-,TRBV7-9,TRBJ2-1,TGTGCCAGCAGCTTAGTATCGGGAGCTTCCTACAATGAGCAGTTCTTC,CASSLVSGASYNEQFF
TRBD2,many,TRBV12-3/TRBV12-4,TRBJ2-7,TGTGCCAGCAGTTTCGGGAGGTTATACGAGCAGTACTTC,CASSFGRLYEQYF
TRBD1,many,TRBV4-2,TRBJ1-3,TGTGCCAGCAGCCAAGACAGGGGGCCGGGAAACACCATATATTTT,CASSQDRGPGNTIYF
-,many,TRBV7-2,TRBJ2-5,TGTGCCAGCAGCCTCCAAAGGGACCGCCGGTTAGAGACCCAGTACTTC,CASSLQRDRRLETQYF
-,-,TRBV18,TRBJ2-7,TGTGCCAGCTCACCGGTCGGGAGCTCCTACGAGCAGTACTTC,CASSPVGSSYEQYF
-,many,TRBV5-5,TRBJ2-3,TGTGCCAGCAGCTTGGTGAGGAGAGATACGCAGTATTTT,CASSLVRRDTQYF
TRBD2,many,TRBV10-2,TRBJ2-1,TGCGCCAGCAGTGATATGGCTAGCGGGAGAGGTGAGCAGTTCTTC,CASSDMASGRGEQFF
-,many,TRBV21-1,TRBJ2-1,TGTGCCAGCAGCAAAGCTGGCGGACTAGCCTATAAGAATGAGCAGTTCTTC,CASSKAGGLAYKNEQFF
TRBD2,many,TRBV9,TRBJ2-3,TGTGCCAGCAGCGTAGCCAGCGGGATAGATACGCAGTATTTT,CASSVASGIDTQYF
TRBD1,many,TRBV5-5,TRBJ2-5,TGTGCCAGCAGCTGGGACAGCGTCCAAGAGACCCAGTACTTC,CASSWDSVQETQYF
-,many,TRBV5-1,TRBJ2-3,TGCGCCAGCAGCTTGGACGAAGTCCGCACAGATACGCAGTATTTT,CASSLDEVRTDTQYF
-,many,TRBV20-1,TRBJ2-1,TGCAGTGCTAGAGAACTAGCCGGTGACTACAATGAGCAGTTCTTC,CSARELAGDYNEQFF
-,-,TRBV4-1,TRBJ2-7,TGCGCCAGCAGCCAAGGCGAGGACACCGAGCAGTACTTC,CASSQGEDTEQYF
-,few,TRBV6-1,TRBJ1-5,TGTGCCAGCAGGACCCAGAGCAATCAGCCCCAGCATTTT,CASRTQSNQPQHF
-,many,TRBV7-9,TRBJ2-2,TGTGCCAGCAGCAGCCACCGCCAGCTTACCGGGGAGCTGTTTTTT,CASSSHRQLTGELFF
-,-,TRBV7-2,TRBJ1-1,TGTGCCAGCAGCTTAGTGGGGGGGGATAATGCTGAAGCTTTCTTT,CASSLVGGDNAEAFF
TRBD2,few,TRBV12-3/TRBV12-4,TRBJ2-1,TGTGCCAGCAGTTCCCTATTACTAGCGGGAGGAAGTGAGCAGTTCTTC,CASSSLLLAGGSEQFF
TRBD2,-,TRBV4-1,TRBJ2-1,TGCGCCAGCAGCCCCCCCCAGCGGGAGGGAAATGAGCAGTTCTTC,CASSPPQREGNEQFF
-,-,TRBV20-1,TRBJ2-5,TGCAGTGCACATTCGGGTGGAGAGACCCAGTACTTC,CSAHSGGETQYF
TRBD1,-,TRBV6-6,TRBJ1-3,TGTGCCAGCAGTCGACAGGGTGGAAACACCATATATTTT,CASSRQGGNTIYF
-,-,TRBV20-1,TRBJ2-1,TGCAGTGCTAGAGTCCCGGGAGTCAATGAGCAGTTCTTC,CSARVPGVNEQFF
-,many,TRBV13,TRBJ1-1,TGTGCCAGCAGCCCTCCTTCAGGGGTTGAAGCTTTCTTT,CASSPPSGVEAFF
TRBD1,-,TRBV5-1,TRBJ2-7,TGCGCCAGCAGCTTAGGGGGCCATACCTACGAGCAGTGCTTC,CASSLGGHTYEQCF
-,-,TRBV7-7,TRBJ2-7,TGTGCTAGCAGCTGGGGACCCGACGACGAGCAGTACTTC,CASSWGPDDEQYF
TRBD1,-,TRBV20-1,TRBJ1-5,TGCAGTGCCGAAATGGACAGGGGAAGGCAGCCCCAGCATTTT,CSAEMDRGRQPQHF
-,few,TRBV28,TRBJ1-1,TGTGCCAGCAGTTGGGGCAGGAGGAACACTGAAGCTTTCTTT,CASSWGRRNTEAFF
TRBD2,many,TRBV7-2,TRBJ2-7,TGTGCCAGCGAGTGGACTAGCGGGTACGAGCAGTACTTC,CASEWTSGYEQYF
-,many,TRBV5-1,TRBJ1-1,TGCGCCAGCAGCTTTAACAGGGCAAAGACTGAAGCTTTCTTT,CASSFNRAKTEAFF
-,many,TRBV30,TRBJ1-2,TGTGCCTGGAGTAGGGGCGGCGGGGTCTCCCGCGATGGCTACACCTTC,CAWSRGGGVSRDGYTF
-,many,TRBV28,TRBJ2-5,TGTGCCAGCAGTTGGCAGGGGTTAGGGACCCAGTACTTC,CASSWQGLGTQYF
-,many,TRBV5-1,TRBJ1-1,TGCGCCAGCAGCTGGGGCGCTTTTACACAGAACACTGAAGCTTTCTTT,CASSWGAFTQNTEAFF
-,many,TRBV6-5,TRBJ2-6,TGTGCCAGCAGTTACTCGAGTCGAGGGTCTGGGGCCAACGTCCTGACTTTC,CASSYSSRGSGANVLTF
TRBD2,many,TRBV20-1,TRBJ2-2,TGCAGTGCTGTTAGCGGGAGGGACACCGGGGAGCTGTTTTTT,CSAVSGRDTGELFF
-,few,TRBV3-1,TRBJ1-6,TGTGCCAGCAGCCAAGGTGTCGGGGGGGGCAATTCACCCCTCCACTTT,CASSQGVGGGNSPLHF
TRBD2,once,TRBV28,TRBJ2-7,TGTGCCAGCAGTTTAGCCCTCGGACAGGGACTAGCGGGAGGTTCCTACGAGCAGTACTTC,CASSLALGQGLAGGSYEQYF
-,many,TRBV20-1,TRBJ2-3,TGCAGTGTAGGCCTATTAGAAACAGATACGCAGTATTTT,CSVGLLETDTQYF
-,few,TRBV2,TRBJ2-2,TGTGCCAGCAGTGAATTTGGGAACACCGGGGAGCTGTTTTTT,CASSEFGNTGELFF
TRBD2,many,TRBV5-1,TRBJ2-3,TGCGCCAGCAGCTTGTCGGGAACTAGCGGGAGGGCCCTGACAGATACGCAGTATTTT,CASSLSGTSGRALTDTQYF
-,-,TRBV28,TRBJ1-1,TGTGCCAGCAGTTTTCGGCCTGTCAAGGTCTACACTGAAGCTTTCTTT,CASSFRPVKVYTEAFF
-,many,TRBV20-1,TRBJ2-7,TGCAGTGCTACGGACATGTGGGGTGGCTCCTACGAGCAGTACTTC,CSATDMWGGSYEQYF
-,many,TRBV3-1,TRBJ2-3,TGTGCCAGCAGCCAAGATGACAGCTCAGATACGCAGTATTTT,CASSQDDSSDTQYF
-,many,TRBV5-1,TRBJ1-5,TGCGCCAGCAGCTCGACAACAGGGACGGATCAGCCCCAGCATTTT,CASSSTTGTDQPQHF
-,-,TRBV29-1,TRBJ1-1,TGCAGCGCCCAGACCATGAACACTGAAGCTTTCTTT,CSAQTMNTEAFF
-,many,TRBV6-5,TRBJ2-4,TGTGCCAGCAGTTATCGGAGGGGAGACATTCAGTACTTC,CASSYRRGDIQYF
TRBD2,few,TRBV11-1,TRBJ2-3,TGTGCCAGCAGCTATACAGGGGAAACTAGCGGGAGGATCCTCACAGATACGCAGTATTTT,CASSYTGETSGRILTDTQYF
-,few,TRBV10-3,TRBJ1-2,TGTGCCATATCGGGACCGCTACTTAACTATGGCTACACCTTC,CAISGPLLNYGYTF
-,many,TRBV5-5,TRBJ2-7,TGTGCCAGCAGCTTGTCCGGTTACGAGCAGTACTTC,CASSLSGYEQYF
-,-,TRBV27,TRBJ1-2,TGTGCCAGCAGTGCGGGACCTCACCGTCCTGTCTATGGCTACACCTTC,CASSAGPHRPVYGYTF